Shown below are 17 T cell receptor beta chains from a single sample sequenced in a study of T-cell reconstitution after alpha-beta-depleted transplantation in children. Unique molecular identifiers were used to barcode this TCRbeta library. TCRdb reanalysed the PCR reads using MiXCR and keeps one entry per CDR3 protein. The repertoire consists of 90,000 to 100,000 distinct CDR3 sequences, with around 22% occurring once and the leading ten covering about a fifth. This material consisted of PBMCs, taken before TCRalphabeta/CD19-depleted stem cell transplant. Receptor source: a boy between 2 and 10 years old with acute lymphoblastic leukemia, due to receive a stem cell transplant.

The rearrangement uses TRBV6-2 or TRBV6-3 and TRBJ2-1; 7 bases match TRBD2. The germline V gene has CDR1 MNHEY and CDR2 SVGEGT. CDR3 size: 14 residues. J gave up 6 bases and V 1 base, and 3 bases lay outside the gene matches. The CDR3 nucleotides are TGTGCCAGCAGTTACTACCCGGGAGGCAATGAGCAGTTCTTC. Protein product: CASSYYPGGNEQFF.

This clonotype was observed a handful of times. V usage is TRBV29-1 and J usage is TRBJ2-7; D is perhaps TRBD2 (6 bases). Deletions cut 4 bases from V and 2 bases from J, with 9 bases between. CDR1 SQVTM and CDR2 ANQGSEA come from the germline V gene. The CDR3 contains 12 residues. Here the CDR3 DNA reads TGCAGCGTTGGCGGAGGGCCCTACGAGCAGTACTTC. Translated, it gives CSVGGGPYEQYF.

This clonotype was counted only a few times. The chain is built from TRBV5-1 and TRBJ2-3; the D gene could be TRBD1 or TRBD2 (5 bases each). The CDR3 loop spans 15 amino acids. CDR1 is SGHRS and CDR2 is YFSETQ in the germline V gene. Between the trimmed V and J ends, which lost 6 bases and 0 bases, there was a span of 14 bases. The CDR3 sequence: CASKGEGFSTDTQYF. The CDR3 region has the DNA TGCGCCAGCAAAGGCGAGGGGTTTAGCACAGATACGCAGTATTTT.

The sample holds a few counts of this clonotype. The rearrangement joins TRBV11-2 to TRBJ2-1; 7 bases fit TRBD2. Germline CDR1 is SGHAT and CDR2 is FQNNGV. V trimming: 0 bases; J trimming: 5 bases; junction bases outside the gene matches: 10. The CDR3 contains 17 residues. The CDR3 here is CASSLEKRDVIHNEQFF. The CDR3, as DNA: TGTGCCAGCAGCTTAGAGAAGCGGGATGTCATCCACAATGAGCAGTTCTTC.

The rearrangement joins TRBV6-2 or TRBV6-3 to TRBJ2-2; D is tentatively TRBD1 or TRBD2 (5 bases each). With 5 bases removed from V and 8 bases from J, the gap between germline ends came to 12 bases. Per germline, CDR1 MNHEY and CDR2 SVGEGT. The CDR3 runs 13 residues. CDR3 in amino acids: CASSTVGDGELFF. The CDR3 coding sequence is TGTGCCAGCAGTACCGTGGGGGATGGGGAGCTGTTTTTT.

V is TRBV3-1 and J is TRBJ2-7; tentatively, D is TRBD1 or TRBD2 (5 bases each). Deletions cut 0 bases from V and 7 bases from J, with 19 bases between. Looked up from germline, CDR1 is LGHDT and CDR2 is YNNKEL (reference sequence). This CDR3 has 16 amino acids. The CDR3 nucleotides read TGTGCCAGCAGCCAAGAAAAAACCGGGACCCATACAGAGCAGTACTTC. Amino acids: CASSQEKTGTHTEQYF.

This clonotype was recorded a few times. The chain combines TRBV6-4 with TRBJ2-2; D uncertain. The CDR3 runs 13 residues. Looked up from germline, CDR1 is MRHNA and CDR2 is SNTAGT. V lost 6 bases and J lost 6, with 11 bases in between. The CDR3 nucleotides read TGTGCCAGCAGAACTCTCCCTTCCGGGGAGCTGTTTTTT. Translation: CASRTLPSGELFF.

This clonotype was counted only a few times. V gene TRBV20-1 combines with J gene TRBJ2-7, with a possible D match to TRBD2 (5 bases). V gave up 0 bases and J gave up 3 bases, with 9 bases separating them. CDR3 length: 13 residues. Germline V gene sequence: CDR1 DFQATT, CDR2 SNEGSKA (reference sequence). CDR3 DNA: TGCAGTGCTAGAGATACCGGGGACTACGAGCAGTACTTC. Translated: CSARDTGDYEQYF.

This clonotype has just a few counts. Here the CDR3 reads CASSASGQIYEQYF. The CDR3 bases are TGTGCCAGCAGTGCCTCGGGACAGATCTACGAGCAGTACTTC. The rearrangement joins TRBV28 to TRBJ2-7; 7 bases match TRBD1. The germline gives CDR1 MDHEN, CDR2 SYDVKM. The CDR3 spans 14 residues. Trimming at V came to 5 bases and at J to 3 bases, leaving 7 bases not matched to a gene.

This clonotype has just a few counts. This rearrangement joins TRBV28 to TRBJ2-1; 8 bases are shared with TRBD2. V gave up 6 bases and J gave up 0 bases; unmatched junction bases: 10. From germline, CDR1 is MDHEN and CDR2 SYDVKM. This CDR3 comprises 17 residues. CDR3 sequence: CASRHELAEGSYNEQFF. CDR3 bases: TGTGCCAGCAGACACGAACTAGCGGAGGGCTCCTACAATGAGCAGTTCTTC.

There are many counts of this clonotype. The chain is built from TRBV6-1 and TRBJ1-5; D gene unclear. The CDR3 is 15 residues long. V was trimmed by 0 bases and J by 7 bases, leaving 13 bases between them. Germline V gene lookup returns CDR1 MNHNS and CDR2 SASEGT. The CDR3 sequence: CASSEAGTLVQPQHF. CDR3 coding DNA: TGTGCCAGCAGTGAAGCCGGTACTCTAGTCCAGCCCCAGCATTTT.

V usage is TRBV20-1 and J usage is TRBJ2-1, with a tentative D call TRBD2 (6 bases). V lost 2 bases and J 12 bases, leaving 20 bases between the germline ends. The CDR3 has 14 residues. Per the germline V gene, CDR1 is DFQATT and CDR2 is SNEGSKA (reference sequence). DNA of the CDR3: TGCAGTGCTAGATTATTAGCGGAGGGGTTTGTGCAGTTCTTC. It codes for CSARLLAEGFVQFF.

Ten or more counts support this clonotype. J is TRBJ2-1 and V is TRBV20-1; 7 positions agree with TRBD2. CDR1 and CDR2 (germline): DFQATT, SNEGSKA (reference sequence). The CDR3 totals 13 residues. V shed 8 bases and J 6 bases; nucleotides not matched to a gene: 10. The CDR3 loop is CSPNLGGVNEQFF. The CDR3 region has the DNA TGCAGTCCAAACCTGGGGGGGGTCAATGAGCAGTTCTTC.

This chain connects TRBV20-1 to TRBJ2-1, with D uncertain. The CDR3 sequence is 12 residues long. The germline V and J ends were trimmed by 8 bases and 3 bases, with 11 bases remaining between them. Germline loops: CDR1 DFQATT, CDR2 SNEGSKA (reference sequence). The CDR3 reads CSWSSSYNEQFF. Here the CDR3 DNA reads TGCAGTTGGAGTAGCAGCTACAATGAGCAGTTCTTC.

As for this clonotype: A much larger clone lies one base from this, so it may be a read error. The CDR3 loop is CAGSAYGGPLGEQFF. CDR3 DNA: TGTGCCGGCAGCGCCTATGGTGGACCCCTGGGTGAGCAGTTCTTC. The chain couples TRBV7-6 to TRBJ2-1; no definite D call. The CDR3 spans 15 residues. Looked up from germline, CDR1 is SGHVS and CDR2 is FNYEAQ. Drawing the rest from reference TRBV7-6 and TRBJ2-1, the complete variable domain is GAGVSQSPRYKVTKRGQDVALRCDPISGHVSLYWYRQALGQGPEFLTYFNYEAQQDKSGLPNDRFSAERPEGSISTLTIQRTEQRDSAMYRCAGSAYGGPLGEQFFGPGTRLTVL.

CDR3 sequence (DNA): TGTGCCAGCACTGCCGAGGGACAGGGTATCAATCAGCCCCAGCATTTT. Translating it yields CASTAEGQGINQPQHF. The rearrangement joins TRBV6-1 to TRBJ1-5; 9 positions match TRBD1. The CDR3 length is 16 residues. Trimming removed 7 bases from V and 3 bases from J; junction bases left unmatched: 10. The germline V gene encodes CDR1 MNHNS and CDR2 SASEGT.

This chain connects TRBV12-3 or TRBV12-4 to TRBJ2-5, with unresolved D. The V and J ends lost 4 bases and 5 bases respectively, with 5 bases between them. The CDR3 runs to 11 residues. The chain's CDR3 is CASSYSETQYF. DNA of the CDR3: TGTGCCAGCAGTTACTCGGAGACCCAGTACTTC.